Listed below are T cell receptor beta chains from one sample, sequenced in a study of OX40 agonist ivuxolimab in advanced cancers. The data were produced by immunoSEQ multiplex PCR, yet TCRdb's version contains in-frame clones alone and is incomplete. This sample has 65,000 to 95,000 clones; around 90% occur once, and the top ten carry about 0.76%. The sequencing here drew on CD4+ or CD8+ T cells sorted from blood, taken in a trial of the OX40 agonist ivuxolimab. These receptors all come from an adult with an advanced solid tumor such as melanoma, head and neck, liver or kidney cancer. CDR3s include the opening cysteine and the closing phenylalanine or tryptophan. The D gene is left open where the match is weak. Only part of the rows carry a size: once, few, many, or a class if the clone is expanded.

V	D	size	J	DNA	CDR3
TRBV6-5	NA	NA	TRBJ2-7	TGTGCCAGCAGTTACCCCCCCACCTACGAGCAGTACTTC	CASSYPPTYEQYF
TRBV7-9	NA	NA	TRBJ1-2	TGTGCCAGCAGCTTAGTTGACAGGCCGACCTACACCTTC	CASSLVDRPTYTF
TRBV5-4	TRBD2	NA	TRBJ2-7	TGTGCCAGCAGCAAGATTCGCGGGGGCGAGCAGTACTTC	CASSKIRGGEQYF
TRBV2	TRBD1	NA	TRBJ2-1	TGTGCCAGCAGGGATTTCGCAGACAGGGTTGATGAGCAGTTCTTC	CASRDFADRVDEQFF
TRBV5-4	NA	once	TRBJ2-3	TGTGCCAGCAAGATAGCGCGCTCCTCTAGCACAGATACGCAGTATTTT	CASKIARSSSTDTQYF
TRBV6-1	NA	NA	TRBJ2-2	TGTGCCAGCAAGGGACCTCACACCGGGGAGCTGTTTTTT	CASKGPHTGELFF
TRBV11-3	TRBD2	NA	TRBJ2-3	TGTGCCAGCAGCCCGGGACTAGCGGGGGTCACAGATACGCAGTATTTT	CASSPGLAGVTDTQYF
TRBV9	NA	once	TRBJ1-3	TGTGCCAGCAGCCCTGAGGGGGCTGGAAACACCATATATTTT	CASSPEGAGNTIYF
TRBV11-2	NA	NA	TRBJ1-5	TGTGCCAGCAGCCCGACACCATATAGCAATCAGCCCCAGCATTTT	CASSPTPYSNQPQHF
TRBV19	NA	once	TRBJ1-6	TGTGCCAGTAGTATTGGCTATAATTCACCCCTCCACTTT	CASSIGYNSPLHF
TRBV30	NA	NA	TRBJ2-3	TGTGCCTGTTTACCGGGGCCGGGGACAGATACGCAGTATTTT	CACLPGPGTDTQYF
TRBV5-8	NA	NA	TRBJ1-2	TGTGCCAGCATCCCGAACCTCGGACGGGGGAGGAACGGCTACACCTTC	CASIPNLGRGRNGYTF
TRBV7-6	TRBD1	few	TRBJ2-6	TGTGCCAGCAGCTTAGGGGGACAGGGCAACGTCCTGACTTTC	CASSLGGQGNVLTF
TRBV6-1	NA	NA	TRBJ2-7	TGTGCCAGCAGTGGGTCTGGCGTAAACTACGAGCAGTACTTC	CASSGSGVNYEQYF
TRBV7-3	NA	NA	TRBJ2-7	TGTGCCAGCAGCTTAGTATTGGCACACCACTACGAGCAGTACTTC	CASSLVLAHHYEQYF
TRBV28	NA	NA	TRBJ1-2	TGTGCCAGCAGTCCCCAGAATTCAAGAGGCTACACCTTC	CASSPQNSRGYTF
TRBV18	NA	once	TRBJ2-5	TGTGCCAGCTCACCGGGCCTAACCGAGACCCAGTACTTC	CASSPGLTETQYF
TRBV6-6	NA	NA	TRBJ1-2	TGTGCCAGCAGTTACTCACAGGGTATCGGCTACACCTTC	CASSYSQGIGYTF
TRBV5-1	NA	NA	TRBJ1-4	TGCGCCAGCAGCCCCGGGCCGCAAGTAGAACTGTTTTTT	CASSPGPQVELFF
TRBV7-2	TRBD2	NA	TRBJ2-7	TGTGCCAGCAGCTTAGACAGCGGGACCTACGAGCAGTACTTC	CASSLDSGTYEQYF
TRBV7-2	TRBD1	few	TRBJ2-5	TGTGCCAGCAGCCTCCTGGGGCAGGGGGCGCGAGAGACCCAGTACTTC	CASSLLGQGARETQYF
TRBV18	TRBD1	NA	TRBJ2-7	TGTGCCAGCTCACTAGACAGGGATGTTGAGCAGTACTTC	CASSLDRDVEQYF
TRBV11-3	NA	once	TRBJ2-1	TGTGCCAGCAGCTTAGATCGAGGGGGCTACAATGAGCAGTTCTTC	CASSLDRGGYNEQFF
TRBV11-1	NA	NA	TRBJ1-4	TGTGCCAGCAGCGAAGGGGATTCGACTAATGAAAAACTGTTTTTT	CASSEGDSTNEKLFF
TRBV9	NA	NA	TRBJ1-2	TGTGCCAGCAGCGCCGGGACTCCGGGTGGCTACACCTTC	CASSAGTPGGYTF
TRBV7-9	NA	NA	TRBJ2-7	TGTGCCAGCAGCCCTCGACAAGCCTACGAGCAGTACTTC	CASSPRQAYEQYF
TRBV18	TRBD1	NA	TRBJ2-7	TGTGCCAGCTCACCGCAGGGACAGGGGGCCTACGAGCAGTACTTC	CASSPQGQGAYEQYF
TRBV7-2	NA	NA	TRBJ1-5	TGTGCCAGCAGCTCGATCGACAGCGTCGCCAATCAGCCCCAGCATTTT	CASSSIDSVANQPQHF
TRBV30	NA	once	TRBJ2-1	TGTGCCTGGACCGAGGGGCAGGTCCCCTACAATGAGCAGTTCTTC	CAWTEGQVPYNEQFF
TRBV7-9	NA	few	TRBJ1-1	TGTGCCAGCAGCTTTGACACTGAAGCTTTCTTT	CASSFDTEAFF
TRBV27	NA	once	TRBJ1-4	TGTGCCAGCAGTGCCACCTCGGCTTTTAATGAAAAACTGTTTTTT	CASSATSAFNEKLFF
TRBV6-6	TRBD2	NA	TRBJ2-7	TGTGCCAGCAGTTACACGACTAGCGGAGGTCCCGAGCAGTACTTC	CASSYTTSGGPEQYF
TRBV27	NA	NA	TRBJ2-1	TGTGCCAGCAGTCTACGTCACGGGACTTTTTACAATGAGCAGTTCTTC	CASSLRHGTFYNEQFF
TRBV9	TRBD1	NA	TRBJ2-6	TGTGCCAGCAGCGTAGAGTCATATGGGGGACAGGGGGCGACAGGGGCCAACGTCCTGACTTTC	CASSVESYGGQGATGANVLTF
TRBV4-3	NA	NA	TRBJ2-2	TGCGCCAGCAGCCAAGATGCCCAGGGGACGGGGGAGCTGTTTTTT	CASSQDAQGTGELFF
TRBV19	TRBD1	NA	TRBJ2-7	TGTGCCAGTAGTACCCGGACAGGACAGTCCTACGAGCAGTACTTC	CASSTRTGQSYEQYF
TRBV5-1	NA	NA	TRBJ1-6	TGCGCCAGCAGCTTGGATGAGGGATGGCCCCTCCACTTT	CASSLDEGWPLHF
TRBV6-4	NA	NA	TRBJ2-1	TGTGCCAGCAGCTCCGAGGGGGGCAATGAGCAGTTCTTC	CASSSEGGNEQFF
TRBV6-4	NA	NA	TRBJ2-1	TGTGCCAGCAGCCCGGAAAGGGGAAACAATGAGCAGTTCTTC	CASSPERGNNEQFF
TRBV9	NA	NA	TRBJ2-2	TGTGCCAGCAGTGATCACCCACCCTCGACGGCAGGGTGGAACACCGGGGAGCTGTTTTTT	CASSDHPPSTAGWNTGELFF
TRBV15	NA	NA	TRBJ1-3	TGTGCCACCAGCAGCATCCGGGACTGGAGCTCTGGAAACACCATATATTTT	CATSSIRDWSSGNTIYF
TRBV6-6	NA	NA	TRBJ2-2	TGTGCCAGCAGCTGGACTCGTAACACCGGGGAGCTGTTTTTT	CASSWTRNTGELFF
TRBV11-3	TRBD1	many	TRBJ2-1	TGTGCCAGCAGCTCCGGGACAGATTACAATGAGCAGTTCTTC	CASSSGTDYNEQFF
TRBV19	NA	NA	TRBJ1-1	TGTGCCAGTACCAGGGAGCTGAACACTGAAGCTTTCTTT	CASTRELNTEAFF
TRBV28	NA	once	TRBJ2-7	TGTGCCAGCAGTATACAAAGCTACGAGCAGTACTTC	CASSIQSYEQYF
TRBV15	TRBD1	NA	TRBJ2-1	TGTGCCACCAGCAGGCAATTACAGGGGTCTGAGCAGTTCTTC	CATSRQLQGSEQFF
TRBV7-3	TRBD1	NA	TRBJ2-3	TGTGCCAGCAGCTCCAGACAGGGTACGCAGTATTTT	CASSSRQGTQYF
TRBV25-1	NA	NA	TRBJ2-1	TGTGCCAGCAGTGATCCTGGCGGGGCGTACAATGAGCAGTTCTTC	CASSDPGGAYNEQFF
TRBV14	NA	NA	TRBJ1-2	TGTGCCAGCAGCCAACGGGGATACTATGGCTACACCTTC	CASSQRGYYGYTF
TRBV28	TRBD1	NA	TRBJ2-7	TGTGCCAGCAGTTTTCCGGGACAGGGTATCTCCTACGAGCAGTACTTC	CASSFPGQGISYEQYF
TRBV4-2	TRBD2	NA	TRBJ2-3	TGTGCCAGCAGCCAAGGACTAGCAGCAGATACGCAGTATTTT	CASSQGLAADTQYF
TRBV7-9	NA	NA	TRBJ1-2	TGTGCCAGCAGCCCGGGACATTCTAACTATGGCTACACCTTC	CASSPGHSNYGYTF